This note documents a single T cell receptor beta chain sequence. The antigen remains undetermined. This specimen belongs to a study of immune cell composition in non-small cell lung cancer. Broader study findings: Shared sequences between tumour-reactive and dominant in vivo clones were not proven. Squamous carcinomas (approximately 75%) more often had tumour-associated clones >0.5% than adenocarcinomas (33%). No significant correlation existed between pack-years smoked and tumour clonality.

Sequencing used immunoSEQ multiplex PCR; TCRdb keeps in-frame clones, though not all of them. The table records some 2,600 clones, roughly 80% of them present only once. The germline V gene encodes CDR1 WNHNN and CDR2 SYGVQD (reference sequence). V was cut by 2 bases and J by 4 bases, with 11 bases left in between. There are 14 residues in the CDR3. DNA was extracted from unsorted cell suspensions stored frozen. What was sequenced was lung tumor tissue. This TCR came from a human donor with non-small cell lung cancer. This rearrangement joins TRBV10-1 to TRBJ1-1; weak D call: TRBD1 (6 bases). The CDR3 sequence: CASSERGAGTEAFF. The CDR3 nucleotides are TGCGCCAGCAGTGAGCGGGGGGCAGGCACTGAAGCTTTCTTT.